Listed below are T cell receptor beta chains from one sample, sequenced in a study of T cell repertoires in cytomegalovirus infection. TCRdb analysed the reads with MiXCR anew, one entry per CDR3 protein. The sample lists about 900,000 distinct CDR3 sequences; under 40% were seen once. The antigens of these receptors remain unknown. The material sequenced was cultured CD8+ T cells from PBMCs, taken from culture after CMV antigen stimulation. The receptors come from a human donor in good health (CMV status not recorded). Some clones in this sample may be carry-over from other donors' samples. Both conserved end residues are part of each CDR3. A D gene is named only where the DNA matches it firmly. Size values are once, few and many counts, or a class for expanded clones, and some rows have none.

.	TRBV27	13	.	TRBJ1-6	TGTGCCAGCAGTTCAGCAGGAATGTCACCCCTCCACTTT	CASSSAGMSPLHF
many	TRBV7-6	16	TRBD2	TRBJ2-3	TGTGCCAGCAGCTTAGCGGCGGGGGGGCTGGCAGATACGCAGTATTTT	CASSLAAGGLADTQYF
.	TRBV19	13	.	TRBJ2-1	TGTACCAGTAGTTCCCGAACCTACAATGAGCAGTTCTTC	CTSSSRTYNEQFF
.	TRBV15	17	TRBD2	TRBJ2-2	TGTGCCTCCTCTCTCCTCTTTACTAGCGGGTACACCGGGGAGCTGTTTTTT	CASSLLFTSGYTGELFF
many	TRBV7-6	14	.	TRBJ2-1	TGTGCCAGCAGCTCAATGGGGGGTACTCTCGAGCAGTTCTTC	CASSSMGGTLEQFF
few	TRBV6-2/TRBV6-3	16	TRBD1	TRBJ1-5	TGTGCCAGCAGTTCTCGTCTACAGGGGGATGATCAGCCCCAGCATTTT	CASSSRLQGDDQPQHF
.	TRBV6-6	16	TRBD1	TRBJ2-3	TGTGCCAGCAGTGATATTACAGGGGGGCTTGCAGATACGCAGTATTTT	CASSDITGGLADTQYF
.	TRBV12-3/TRBV12-4	14	TRBD1	TRBJ1-1	TGTGCCAGCACCCCTGGACAGGGTAGCACTGAAGCTTTCTTT	CASTPGQGSTEAFF
few	TRBV6-1	16	.	TRBJ2-2	TGTGCCAGCAGGGACCTCGTAGGAGCGAACACCGGGGAGCTGTTTTTT	CASRDLVGANTGELFF
.	TRBV6-1	16	.	TRBJ2-5	TGTGCCAGCAGTGAATGGTCGGGACCGATCGGGGAGACCCAGTACTTC	CASSEWSGPIGETQYF
.	TRBV11-2	11	.	TRBJ2-1	TGTGCCAGCAGCTTAGAACGTCGCGAGTTCTTC	CASSLERREFF
many	TRBV7-2	16	TRBD2	TRBJ2-2	TGTGCCAGCAGCTTAAGTAGCGGGGGGGCCCCCGGGGAGCTGTTTTTT	CASSLSSGGAPGELFF
few	TRBV20-1	13	TRBD2	TRBJ2-1	TGCAGTGCGCCGACTAGCCGATACAATGAGCAGTTCTTC	CSAPTSRYNEQFF
.	TRBV28	13	.	TRBJ1-1	TGTGCCAGCAGGCAGACGGCCGTCACTGAAGCTTTCTTT	CASRQTAVTEAFF
.	TRBV27	16	.	TRBJ2-1	TGTGCCAGCAGTTTAACCGCCCTCTTCTCCTACAATGAGCAGTTCTTC	CASSLTALFSYNEQFF
.	TRBV5-4	18	TRBD1	TRBJ1-5	TGTGCCAGCAGCTTCACCGGGACAGGGGTTAATAGCAATCAGCCCCAGCATTTT	CASSFTGTGVNSNQPQHF
.	TRBV27	16	.	TRBJ2-1	TGTGCCAGCAGTTTAGCCGGGACTTATTCCTACAATGAGCAGTTCTTC	CASSLAGTYSYNEQFF
.	TRBV28	17	TRBD1	TRBJ1-6	TGTGCCAGCAGCCCTCCCGGGGCGACAGGGGTCCGCTCACCCCTCCACTTT	CASSPPGATGVRSPLHF
.	TRBV27	13	.	TRBJ2-7	TGTGCCAGCAGTGGGAACAGACCCTACGAGCAGTACTTC	CASSGNRPYEQYF
.	TRBV7-8	18	TRBD2	TRBJ2-2	TGTGCCAGCACCCCGGGGAGGAGCGGGGGGGCCTGGACCGGGGAGCTGTTTTTT	CASTPGRSGGAWTGELFF
few	TRBV27	15	TRBD1	TRBJ2-3	TGTGCCAGCACCTCCAGACAGGGGGCTACAGATACGCAGTATTTT	CASTSRQGATDTQYF
few	TRBV29-1	13	TRBD2	TRBJ2-1	TGCAGCGTCGGCGGGGGGGCTTACAATGAGCAGTTCTTC	CSVGGGAYNEQFF
.	TRBV5-6	17	.	TRBJ2-1	TGTGCCAGCAGCCTAATGGGGACCGTCCTCTCCTACAATGAGCAGTTCTTC	CASSLMGTVLSYNEQFF
few	TRBV27	12	.	TRBJ2-1	TGTGCCAGCAGTTTATCGCCGGGCCCGCAGTTCTTC	CASSLSPGPQFF
few	TRBV10-3	15	.	TRBJ1-2	TGTGCCATCAGTGAGTCCTCTGGGGATCGGAAGGGCTACACCTTC	CAISESSGDRKGYTF
few	TRBV20-1	13	.	TRBJ1-5	TGCAGTGCTAGAGTGGGACCCAGGCAGCCCCAGCATTTT	CSARVGPRQPQHF